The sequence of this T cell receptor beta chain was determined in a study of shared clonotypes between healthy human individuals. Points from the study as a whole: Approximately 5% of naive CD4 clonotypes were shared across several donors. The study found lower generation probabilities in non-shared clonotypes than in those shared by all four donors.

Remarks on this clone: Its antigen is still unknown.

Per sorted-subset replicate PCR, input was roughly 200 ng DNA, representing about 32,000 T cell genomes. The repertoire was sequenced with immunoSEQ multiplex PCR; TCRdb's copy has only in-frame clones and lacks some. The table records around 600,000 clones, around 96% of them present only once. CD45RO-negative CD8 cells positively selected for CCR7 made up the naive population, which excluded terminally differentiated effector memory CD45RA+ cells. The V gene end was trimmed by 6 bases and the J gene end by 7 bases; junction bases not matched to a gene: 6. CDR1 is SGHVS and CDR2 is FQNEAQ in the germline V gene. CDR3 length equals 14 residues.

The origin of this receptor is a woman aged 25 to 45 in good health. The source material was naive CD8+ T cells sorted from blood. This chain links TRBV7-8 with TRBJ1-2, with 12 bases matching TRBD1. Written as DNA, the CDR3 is TGTGCCAGCAGAGCGGGACAGGGGGCCGGTGGCTACACCTTC. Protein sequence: CASRAGQGAGGYTF.